The rows below give T cell receptor beta chains drawn from one sample of a study of CD8+ T cells in alopecia areata. Assay used: immunoSEQ multiplex PCR; TCRdb lists only in-frame clones, some missing. The sample yields about 190,000 clones, 60% to 70% seen once. Sequences were derived from CD4+ T cells sorted from blood, sampled at week 4, from a patient treated with tofacitinib. These receptors came from a human donor with alopecia areata. Each CDR3 is given with its conserved first and last residue. Rows give clone size only sometimes, using once, few, many, or a class for an expanded clone.

clone size	J gene	V gene	CDR3 protein
-	TRBJ2-1	TRBV29-1	CSVDSRDRGSYNEQFF
-	TRBJ2-3	TRBV7-2	CASSSGLASRASTDTQYF
-	TRBJ2-5	TRBV29-1	CSVEWEETQYF
-	TRBJ1-1	TRBV29-1	CSALQGAAFF
-	TRBJ1-5	TRBV7-2	CASSLLSGQPQHF
-	TRBJ2-2	TRBV14	CASSQVIEGELFF
-	TRBJ2-5	TRBV5-1	CASSLTWTGGTETQYF
-	TRBJ1-2	TRBV2	CASTTSDRDPNYGYTF
-	TRBJ2-5	TRBV4-1	CASSQRGQGGETQYF
-	TRBJ2-7	TRBV5-1	CASSLTGTGVSYEQYF
-	TRBJ1-1	TRBV2	CASSGDRKRAFF
-	TRBJ2-7	TRBV6-5	CASSYSKVGSGYEQYF
-	TRBJ2-1	TRBV6-1	CASSLTSGGSNEQFF
few	TRBJ2-7	TRBV10-3	CAIGSGDGYEQYF
-	TRBJ1-3	TRBV2	CASRAGEANTIYF
-	TRBJ1-4	TRBV27	CASPGRGEKLFF
-	TRBJ2-3	TRBV2	CARTGGTDTQYF
-	TRBJ1-2	TRBV29-1	CSVSPGQPIYGYTF